This TCR beta chain was obtained from a study of T-cell memory formation after mild COVID-19. Points from the study as a whole: Second-wave clones reaching peak frequency on day 37 lacked confirmed SARS-CoV-2 specificity. Some SARS-CoV-2-responding clones were already detected in memory before infection.

Notes on this clonotype: Its specificity is not known.

CDR1 and CDR2 (germline): MNHEY, SMNVEV (reference sequence). The CDR3 runs 15 residues. Trimming shortened V by 4 bases and J by 1 base, and 11 bases separated the two germline ends. In TCRdb, the 5' RACE reads were re-called with MiXCR into one record per CDR3 protein. The sample lists roughly 250,000 distinct CDR3 sequences, about a sixth occurring once. What was sequenced was PBMCs or a T cell subset sorted from them (not recorded which). The chain has TRBV27 and TRBJ2-1; the D gene is possibly TRBD2 (6 bases). This TCR derives from a man between 18 and 35 years old who had mild COVID-19 (a few samples of this study predate the infection). Cell type and time point are not known. CDR3 in amino acids: CASSSSARSYNEQFF. The CDR3 DNA follows: TGTGCCAGCAGTTCTAGCGCTAGGTCCTACAATGAGCAGTTCTTC.